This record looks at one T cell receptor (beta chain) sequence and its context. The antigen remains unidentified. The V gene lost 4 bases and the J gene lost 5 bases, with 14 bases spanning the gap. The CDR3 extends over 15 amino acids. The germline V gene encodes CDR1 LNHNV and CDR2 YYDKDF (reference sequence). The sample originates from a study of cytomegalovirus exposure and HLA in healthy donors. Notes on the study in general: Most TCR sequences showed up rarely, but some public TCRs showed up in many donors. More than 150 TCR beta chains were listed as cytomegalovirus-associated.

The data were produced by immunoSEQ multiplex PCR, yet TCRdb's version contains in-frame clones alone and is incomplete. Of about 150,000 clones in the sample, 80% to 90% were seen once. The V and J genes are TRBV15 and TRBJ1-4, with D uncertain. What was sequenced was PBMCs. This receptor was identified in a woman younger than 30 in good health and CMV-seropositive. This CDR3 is CATSKLPRANEKLFF. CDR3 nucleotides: TGTGCCACCAGCAAATTGCCGAGAGCGAATGAAAAACTGTTTTTT.